Listed here are 19 T cell receptor beta chains from one sample, sequenced in a study of early T cells in non-severe SARS-CoV-2 infection. In TCRdb, the 5' RACE reads were re-called with MiXCR into one record per CDR3 protein. The data show 45,000 to 60,000 distinct CDR3 sequences, more than 7% seen once. Sequenced input: whole blood. The receptors originated from an adult who was a healthcare worker with PCR-confirmed SARS-CoV-2 infection or an uninfected control (not recorded which).

The sample holds many counts of this clonotype. The chain has TRBV7-6 and TRBJ2-2; D is ambiguous. The CDR3 consists of 13 residues. V was pared by 1 base and J by 1 base, with 1 base between. Germline-derived CDR1 and CDR2 are SGHVS and FNYEAQ. CDR3 sequence reads: CASSLENTGELFF. DNA of the CDR3: TGTGCCAGCAGCTTAGAGAACACCGGGGAGCTGTTTTTT.

This clonotype appeared many times. The chain combines TRBV9 with TRBJ2-2, with TRBD2 matching over 8 bases. Germline loops: CDR1 SGDLS, CDR2 YYNGEE. The CDR3 loop spans 15 amino acids. With V trimmed by 2 bases and J by 2 bases, 2 bases remained unmatched. The CDR3 spells CASSVSGSNTGELFF. CDR3 coding DNA: TGTGCCAGCAGCGTCAGCGGGAGTAACACCGGGGAGCTGTTTTTT.

This clonotype was observed many times. The chain has TRBV28 and TRBJ2-7; D possibly corresponds to TRBD1 (10 bases). Germline values: CDR1 MDHEN, CDR2 SYDVKM. This CDR3 region has 17 residues. The germline V and J ends were trimmed by 7 bases and 3 bases, with 25 bases remaining between them. The chain's CDR3 is CASTPGQGTSFIYEQYF. CDR3 in DNA: TGTGCCAGCACCCCGGGACAGGGGACTAGCTTTATCTACGAGCAGTACTTC. The full variable domain, rest sourced from reference TRBV28 and TRBJ2-7, is DVKVTQSSRYLVKRTGEKVFLECVQDMDHENMFWYRQDPGLGLRLIYFSYDVKMKEKGDIPEGYSVSREKKERFSLILESASTNQTSMYLCASTPGQGTSFIYEQYFGPGTRLTVT.

Worth noting for this clonotype: Being one base from a much bigger clone, this may be a read error. The DNA of the CDR3 is TGTGCCAGCAGTTTCAGGGGGGCCCCCTACGAGCGGTACTTC. Translating gives CASSFRGAPYERYF. The chain joins TRBV28 to TRBJ2-7; maybe TRBD1 (7 bases). In germline, CDR1 is MDHEN, CDR2 SYDVKM. This CDR3 has 14 amino acids.

The table lists this clonotype with a few counts. The chain links TRBV11-3 to TRBJ2-5; weak D call: TRBD2 (5 bases). The length of the CDR3 is 13 residues. Germline-derived CDR1 and CDR2 are SGHNT and YENEEA. The V end lost 0 bases, the J end lost 6 bases, and 8 bases lay between the germline ends. The CDR3 reads CASSLEDSQTQYF. The CDR3 DNA reads TGTGCCAGCAGCTTAGAGGACTCACAGACCCAGTACTTC.

This chain connects TRBV18 to TRBJ1-1; TRBD1 aligns across 8 bases. The germline gives CDR1 KGHSH, CDR2 LQKENI. The J segment lost 1 base and the V segment lost 5 bases, leaving 6 bases of the junction unmatched. The CDR3 runs 15 residues. The CDR3 is CASSEIGTGNTEAFF. The CDR3 region has the DNA TGTGCCAGCTCAGAAATTGGGACAGGGAACACTGAAGCTTTCTTT.

V and J are TRBV28 and TRBJ2-4; D possibly corresponds to TRBD1 (6 bases). The CDR3 sequence is 13 residues long. Trimming pared 10 bases from V and 2 bases from J, leaving 12 bases between. Germline V gene sequence: CDR1 MDHEN, CDR2 SYDVKM. This CDR3 reads CATGGQPKNIQYF. CDR3 DNA: TGTGCCACTGGGGGACAACCCAAAAACATTCAGTACTTC.

Many counts were recorded for this clonotype. The chain links TRBV6-5 to TRBJ2-7; the D gene is possibly TRBD2 (5 bases). This CDR3 region has 12 residues. Trimming pared 2 bases from V and 5 bases from J, leaving 7 bases between. CDR1 and CDR2 (germline): MNHEY, SVGAGI. CDR3 in DNA: TGTGCCAGCAGTTACGGAGGAAACGAGCAGTACTTC. Residues: CASSYGGNEQYF.

This clonotype was observed at least ten times. J is TRBJ2-3 and V is TRBV29-1; no firm D call. Trimming pared 6 bases from V and 5 bases from J, leaving 15 bases between. The CDR3 is made up of 13 amino acids. Germline CDR1 is SQVTM and CDR2 is ANQGSEA. The CDR3 DNA follows: TGCAGCGTATGGGGTGGGATGAGAGATACGCAGTATTTT. Amino acid sequence: CSVWGGMRDTQYF.

The gene calls are TRBV7-2 and TRBJ1-2; D is possibly TRBD1 (6 bases). CDR1 SGHTA and CDR2 FQGNSA come from the germline V gene. The ends were cut back, 5 bases at V and 7 bases at J, with 17 bases in the middle. The CDR3 totals 14 residues. This chain's CDR3 is CASSEGHAPTGYTF. Here the CDR3 DNA reads TGTGCCAGCAGCGAGGGACACGCGCCCACTGGCTACACCTTC. The entire variable domain, with the rest obtained from reference TRBV7-2 and TRBJ1-2, is as follows: GAGVSQSPSNKVTEKGKDVELRCDPISGHTALYWYRQSLGQGLEFLIYFQGNSAPDKSGLPSDRFSAERTGGSVSTLTIQRTQQEDSAVYLCASSEGHAPTGYTFGSGTRLTVV.

The gene calls are TRBV12-3 or TRBV12-4 and TRBJ2-1, with D possibly matching TRBD2 (7 bases). The V and J ends lost 7 bases and 6 bases respectively, with 19 bases between them. CDR3 length: 15 amino acids. Here the CDR3 reads CASTFRGALGNEQFF. CDR3 coding DNA: TGTGCCAGCACCTTCCGGGGGGCGTTGGGCAATGAGCAGTTCTTC.

At least ten counts were recorded for this clonotype. This chain links TRBV18 with TRBJ2-1; tentatively, D is TRBD1 (6 bases). There are 14 residues in the CDR3. The germline V gene has CDR1 KGHSH and CDR2 LQKENI. V was shortened by 6 bases and J by 9 bases, with 18 bases between the two germline ends. The CDR3 here is CASSRGGVDSEQFF. The CDR3 coding sequence is TGTGCCAGCTCTAGAGGGGGAGTCGACTCTGAGCAGTTCTTC.

The sample holds many counts of this clonotype. V gene TRBV2 combines with J gene TRBJ2-1; a weak D match, TRBD2 (5 bases). Germline V gene sequence: CDR1 SNHLY, CDR2 FYNNEI. Trimming pared 7 bases from V and 6 bases from J, leaving 19 bases between. The CDR3 has 15 residues. The CDR3 is CASNPSGFFPNEQFF. CDR3 DNA sequence: TGTGCCAGCAACCCCAGCGGATTTTTCCCCAATGAGCAGTTCTTC.

This clonotype turned up a few times. The CDR3 nucleotides read TGTGCCAGCAGCTTGGGTGGGAGAAACGAGCAGTACTTC. Translation: CASSLGGRNEQYF. This rearrangement joins TRBV5-6 to TRBJ2-7; the D gene is possibly TRBD2 (5 bases). The V end lost 0 bases, the J end lost 5 bases, and 9 bases lay between the germline ends. This CDR3 contains 13 residues. CDR1 SGHDT and CDR2 YYEEEE come from the germline V gene.

CDR3 nucleotides: TGTGCCAGCTCAAGACTCCCGACAGAGACGGGGGAAAAACTGTTTTTT. This translates into CASSRLPTETGEKLFF. The chain couples TRBV18 to TRBJ1-4, with D perhaps matching TRBD1 (5 bases). Trimming cost V 5 bases and J 8 bases, with 21 bases left between them. The CDR3 is made up of 16 amino acids. The germline V gene has CDR1 KGHSH and CDR2 LQKENI.

The rearrangement uses TRBV1 and TRBJ2-7; the D call of TRBD2 is as the table states it, not checked on the DNA. TRBV1 is shown as a pseudogene. This CDR3 contains 13 residues. Written as DNA, the CDR3 is TGCACCAGCAGCCTGCCGCTAGATTTCCAGCAGTACTTC. Translation: CTSSLPLDFQQYF.

This clonotype has only a few counts. V gene TRBV28 combines with J gene TRBJ2-1; 9 positions match TRBD1. Germline assignment: CDR1 MDHEN and CDR2 SYDVKM. CDR3 length: 13 residues. The trim removed 5 bases at V and 6 bases at J, leaving 2 bases unmatched. CDR3 DNA: TGTGCCAGCAGTCCGACAGGGGGCAATGAGCAGTTCTTC. Its translation is CASSPTGGNEQFF.

This clonotype occurred a few times. This chain joins TRBV7-9 and TRBJ2-1; TRBD2 agrees at 9 bases. This CDR3 comprises 16 residues. Trimming cost V 3 bases and J 5 bases; bases outside gene matches: 8. CDR1 and CDR2 from the germline V gene are SEHNR and FQNEAQ (reference sequence). This CDR3 reads CASSLGPAGGDNEQFF. CDR3 sequence (DNA): TGTGCCAGCAGCTTGGGCCCCGCGGGAGGGGACAATGAGCAGTTCTTC. The complete variable domain, with remaining parts taken from reference TRBV7-9 and TRBJ2-1, reads DTGVSQNPRHKITKRGQNVTFRCDPISEHNRLYWYRQTLGQGPEFLTYFQNEAQLEKSRLLSDRFSAERPKGSFSTLEIQRTEQGDSAMYLCASSLGPAGGDNEQFFGPGTRLTVL.

This clonotype was observed many times. This sequence joins TRBV2 and TRBJ1-1; 8 bases are shared with TRBD1. The J segment lost 4 bases and the V segment lost 4 bases, leaving 5 bases of the junction unmatched. In germline, CDR1 is SNHLY, CDR2 FYNNEI. The CDR3 loop spans 14 amino acids. Here the CDR3 DNA reads TGTGCCAGCAGTGCTCCAGGGGGCCGCACTGAAGCTTTCTTT. Protein sequence: CASSAPGGRTEAFF.